Reported below is one T cell receptor beta chain. A single count supports this clone. The antigen it binds to is not known. No per-base quality is available; no much larger clone lies one base away. The sample holds other DNA sequences that translate to the same CDR3. The data are from a study of PD-1 blockade in classical Hodgkin lymphoma (dated by TCRdb to 2018 to 2020). With regard to the full study: Nivolumab dosing was 3 mg/kg intravenously every 2 weeks, continuing until either disease progression or unacceptable toxicity. The study used TCR beta sequencing and CyTOF to define a peripheral blood immune signature of response to PD-1 blockade in classical Hodgkin lymphoma.

Sample time point, as interpreted from the label and publication: cycle 4 day 1 (C4D1), after five to seven weeks of nivolumab. Every trial patient had relapsed after autologous stem cell transplantation, and cohorts A, B and C differed in prior brentuximab vedotin exposure. The trial cohort included around 56 patients with relapsed/refractory classical Hodgkin lymphoma, and each patient had a best overall response of complete response, partial response or progressive disease. In the multi-cohort phase II CheckMate 205 trial, trial patients received single-agent nivolumab. Best overall response was determined by an independent review committee according to the 2007 International Working Group response criteria. Trial PBMCs were collected just before the start of nivolumab (C1D1) and during therapy at cycle 2 day 1 and cycle 4 day 1. Peripheral blood was collected in 8 mL Vacutainer Cell Preparation Tubes, from which PBMCs were isolated by centrifugation and then cryopreserved.

The Qiagen DNeasy kit was used to extract genomic DNA both from unsorted PBMCs and from the negatively selected CD4+ and CD8+ fractions. Using primers that anneal to V and J segments, immunoSEQ multiplex PCR amplified the TCR beta CDR3 regions. A synthetic immune receptor repertoire was used to minimize amplification bias, and any residual bias was removed computationally once sequencing was done. Turning to the authors' computational methods: Custom Python scripts were used to quantify repertoire diversity as the Shannon entropy index. Unsorted, CD4+ and CD8+ repertoires were examined separately, except in combined analyses, for which CD4+ and CD8+ sequences were merged in silico. A clone counted as expanded when the clone's frequency after treatment rose at least 2-fold relative to C1D1, and clones undetected at baseline were given a pseudocount of 0.5. Clones with 0 or 1 copy at C1D1 were defined as singleton clones, while clones with 2 or more copies were defined as non-singleton clones. Clones expanded in unsorted samples were assigned a CD4+, CD8+ or unknown annotation through matching of protein sequences in sorted samples from the same patient. Wilcoxon tests were applied to paired samples to test diversity changes from C1D1 to C4D1. This immuneACCESS table, as held by TCRdb, lists in-frame sequences with V and J called but not all clones. Of the missing ones, under half trace to an unresolved V gene in checked studies; the others have no known cause. For V, J and clone size, that table is used; D and trimming come from the DNA. In this sample the table shows about 50,000 clones, around 89% of which occur a single time. Approximately 15% of the sample is in the top ten clones.

The investigation overall reported the following: Diversity was lower in patients who began nivolumab less than 1 year after ASCT, so these patients were left out of later analyses to avoid confounding by immune reconstitution. Trial patients with a complete response had baseline diversity similar to that of newly diagnosed patients, while partial responders and progressors had significantly lower diversity. Baseline TCR diversity was reported as lower in newly diagnosed patients than in healthy donors, and lower still in relapsed/refractory patients. A significant rise by C4D1 was seen in CD4+ but not CD8+ TCR diversity (p=0.0027 vs p=0.16), with the rise being most apparent in complete responders (p=0.02). The study was restricted to a single clinical trial cohort, and the causes of repertoire differences, possibly disease activity or prior therapy, were left undefined.

V is shortened by 2 bases, J by 7 bases, and the region joining them spans 20 bases. CDR1 and CDR2 (MNHEY, SMNVEV) derive from the germline V gene (reference sequence). The CDR3 sequence holds 16 residues, the cysteine and phenylalanine included. The entry retains the CDR3 DNA only, 48 bases that are in frame from base 1. The chain couples TRBV27 to TRBJ1-2, and the D gene may be TRBD1, 6 bases matching. The specimen comprised peripheral blood mononuclear cells (PBMCs), sampled before the fourth cycle of nivolumab. The clonotype comes from a human donor with classical Hodgkin lymphoma. CDR3 sequence: CASSLLRDMGLGGYTF. The nucleotide sequence reads as follows: TGTGCCAGCAGTTTACTTCGGGACATGGGGTTAGGTGGCTACACCTTC.